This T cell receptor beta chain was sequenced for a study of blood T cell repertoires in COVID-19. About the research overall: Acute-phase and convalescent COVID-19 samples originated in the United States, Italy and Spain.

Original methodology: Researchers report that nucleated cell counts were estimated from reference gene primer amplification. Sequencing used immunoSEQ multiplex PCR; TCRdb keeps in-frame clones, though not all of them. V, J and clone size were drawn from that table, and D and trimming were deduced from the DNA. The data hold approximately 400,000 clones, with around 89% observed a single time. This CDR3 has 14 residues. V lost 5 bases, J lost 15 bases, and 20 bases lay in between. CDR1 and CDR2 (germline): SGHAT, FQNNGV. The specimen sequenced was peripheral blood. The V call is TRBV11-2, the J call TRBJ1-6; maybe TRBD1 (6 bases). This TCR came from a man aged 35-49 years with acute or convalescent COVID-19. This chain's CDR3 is CASSPVRGWNHLHF. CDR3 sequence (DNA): TGTGCCAGCAGCCCAGTGAGGGGGTGGAATCACCTCCACTTT.